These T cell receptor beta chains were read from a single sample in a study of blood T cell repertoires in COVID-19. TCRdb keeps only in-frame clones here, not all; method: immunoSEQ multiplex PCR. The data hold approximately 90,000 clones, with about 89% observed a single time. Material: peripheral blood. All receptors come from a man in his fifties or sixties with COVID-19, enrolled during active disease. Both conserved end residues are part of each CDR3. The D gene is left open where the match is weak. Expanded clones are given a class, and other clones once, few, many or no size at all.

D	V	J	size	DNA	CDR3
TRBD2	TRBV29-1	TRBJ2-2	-	TGCAGCGTTGAAAGGGCTAGCGGGAGTCCCGGGGAGCTGTTTTTT	CSVERASGSPGELFF
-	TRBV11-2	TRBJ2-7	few	TGTGCCAGCAGCGGAGCCCCCTCCTACGAGCAGTACTTC	CASSGAPSYEQYF
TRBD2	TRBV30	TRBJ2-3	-	TGTGCCTGGAGTGGGTTGGAGACTAGCGGATCTAGCACAGATACGCAGTATTTT	CAWSGLETSGSSTDTQYF
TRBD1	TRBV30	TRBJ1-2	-	TGTGCCTGGAGTCAGGGGGCTCACTCGTCTAACTATGGCTACACCTTC	CAWSQGAHSSNYGYTF
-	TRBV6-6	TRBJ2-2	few	TGTGCCAGCAGAATCGGGGAGGAAAACACCGGGGAGCTGTTTTTT	CASRIGEENTGELFF
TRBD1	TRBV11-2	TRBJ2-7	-	TGTGCCAGCAGCTTAGAGACAGGGAACGAGCAGTACTTC	CASSLETGNEQYF
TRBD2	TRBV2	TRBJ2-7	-	TGTGCCAGCAGTGAAGCGGGGCCGGGACTAGCAGCCGAGCAGTACTTC	CASSEAGPGLAAEQYF
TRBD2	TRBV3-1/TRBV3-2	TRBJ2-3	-	TGTGCCAGCAGCCTTTCCACCACTAGCGGCACAGATACGCAGTATTTT	CASSLSTTSGTDTQYF
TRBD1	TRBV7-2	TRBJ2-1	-	TGTGCCAGCAGCCCCCGACAGGGCTACAATGAGCAGTTCTTC	CASSPRQGYNEQFF
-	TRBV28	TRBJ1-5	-	TGTGCCAGCAGTTTAATGGCAGGGGTTCAGCCCCAGCATTTT	CASSLMAGVQPQHF
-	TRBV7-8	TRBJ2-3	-	TGTGCCAGCAGCTTTGTAGCTATCGGGGATACGCAGTATTTT	CASSFVAIGDTQYF
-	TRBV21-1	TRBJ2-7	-	TGTGCCAGGCCTCCCCCGGGGACAGGGCCCTACGAGCAGTACTTC	CARPPPGTGPYEQYF
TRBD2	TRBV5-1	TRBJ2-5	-	TGCGCCAGCAGCTTGGAAGCGGGAGGGTCCTCACAAGAGACCCAGTACTTC	CASSLEAGGSSQETQYF
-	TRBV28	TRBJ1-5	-	TGTGCCAGCAGTCCCGCTTGGGGGGATCATCAGCCCCAGCATTTT	CASSPAWGDHQPQHF
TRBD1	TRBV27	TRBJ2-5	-	TGTGCCAGCAGTTTAAGGTGGGACAGGGGGCGAGAGACCCAGTACTTC	CASSLRWDRGRETQYF
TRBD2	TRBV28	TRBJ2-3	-	TGTGCCAGCAGCTCCGGGACTAGCGGGAGCCGCACAGATACGCAGTATTTT	CASSSGTSGSRTDTQYF
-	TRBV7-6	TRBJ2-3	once	TGTGCCAGCAGCTTAGAGCTTAGCGAGGCAGATACGCAGTATTTT	CASSLELSEADTQYF
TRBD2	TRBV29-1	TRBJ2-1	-	TGCAGCGTCATAGGACTAGACCGCCCCAATGAGCAGTTCTTC	CSVIGLDRPNEQFF
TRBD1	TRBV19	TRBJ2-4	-	TGTGCCAGTAGTATAGGGGACAGGCCAAACATTCAGTACTTC	CASSIGDRPNIQYF
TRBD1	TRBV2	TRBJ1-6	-	TGTGCCAGCACCGGACAGGGGAATTCACCCCTCCACTTT	CASTGQGNSPLHF
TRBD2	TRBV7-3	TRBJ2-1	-	TGTGCCAGCAGCTTAAATGCGGGGGGGCATGAGCAGTTCTTC	CASSLNAGGHEQFF
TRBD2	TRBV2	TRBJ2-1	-	TGTGCCAGCAGTGGACTAGCGGCCAGGGAGCAGTTCTTC	CASSGLAAREQFF
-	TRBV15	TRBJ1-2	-	TGTGCCACCAGTGAGGGCCCTAACTATGGCTACACCTTC	CATSEGPNYGYTF
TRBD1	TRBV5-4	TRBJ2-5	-	TGTGCCAGCAGCCCCCCAACAGGGGGCGCGGGGGAGACCCAGTACTTC	CASSPPTGGAGETQYF
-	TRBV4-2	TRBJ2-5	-	TGTGCCAGCCGGAGCGGACAAGAGACCCAGTACTTC	CASRSGQETQYF
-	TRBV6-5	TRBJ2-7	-	TGTGCCAGCAGTCCGACAGATTCCTACGAGCAGTACTTC	CASSPTDSYEQYF
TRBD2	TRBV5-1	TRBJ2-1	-	TGCGCCAGCAGCCCCAAGTTGTCCCTCCAGACTAGCCGGCGGGAGCAGTTCTTC	CASSPKLSLQTSRREQFF
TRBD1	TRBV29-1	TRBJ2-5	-	TGCAGCGTTGATTCCGGGACAGGGTACCAAGAGACCCAGTACTTC	CSVDSGTGYQETQYF
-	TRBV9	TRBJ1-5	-	TGTGCCAGCGGCCCCAGTGGGGGGTGGCAGCCCCAGCATTTT	CASGPSGGWQPQHF
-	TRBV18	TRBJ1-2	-	TGTGCCAGCTCACCATTGACTGTATCGGCAGACTATGGCTACACCTTC	CASSPLTVSADYGYTF
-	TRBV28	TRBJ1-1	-	TGTGCCAGCAGTTTCGGAGATGAAGCTTTCTTT	CASSFGDEAFF
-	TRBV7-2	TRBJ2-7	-	TGTGCCAGCAGCTTAATCTCCTTCGAGCAGTACTTC	CASSLISFEQYF
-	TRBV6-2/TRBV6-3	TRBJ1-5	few	TGTGCCAGCAGTTACTTTTCAGGGGAGATAGGTCAGCCCCAGCATTTT	CASSYFSGEIGQPQHF
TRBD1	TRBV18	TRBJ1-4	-	TGTGCCAGCTCACCTACCGGGACAGAGAATGAAAAACTGTTTTTT	CASSPTGTENEKLFF
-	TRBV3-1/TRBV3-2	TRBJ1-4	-	TGTGCCAGCAGCCAAGAACAGCCAGGGGAAAAACTGTTTTTT	CASSQEQPGEKLFF
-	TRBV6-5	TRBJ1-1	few	TGTGCCAGCATATCGACAAATCGGGGTACTGAAGCTTTCTTT	CASISTNRGTEAFF
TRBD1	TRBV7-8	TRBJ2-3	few	TGTGCCAGCAGCTTAGTGACAGGGGCTAGCACAGATACGCAGTATTTT	CASSLVTGASTDTQYF
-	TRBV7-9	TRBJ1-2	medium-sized	TGTGCCAGCAGCTTAGTTTTTTCAGGGGATGGCTACACCTTC	CASSLVFSGDGYTF
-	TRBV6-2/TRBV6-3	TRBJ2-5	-	TGTGCCAGCAGTTCAGACTACTACCAAGAGACCCAGTACTTC	CASSSDYYQETQYF
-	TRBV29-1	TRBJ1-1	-	TGCAGCGTTGAAGATCGCAGGGTGGGCACTGAAGCTTTCTTT	CSVEDRRVGTEAFF
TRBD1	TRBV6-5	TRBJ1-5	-	TGTGCCACTGGACAGGGGTGGACTCAGCCCCAGCATTTT	CATGQGWTQPQHF
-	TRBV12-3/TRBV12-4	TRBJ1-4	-	TGTGCCAGCAGTCCTCTTAATGAAAAACTGTTTTTT	CASSPLNEKLFF
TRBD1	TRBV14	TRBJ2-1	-	TGTGCCAGCAGCCAAGGACAGGGTGACTACAATGAGCAGTTCTTC	CASSQGQGDYNEQFF
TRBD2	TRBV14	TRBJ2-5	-	TGTGCCAGCAGCCCTCTAGCGGTGGAAGAGACCCAGTACTTC	CASSPLAVEETQYF
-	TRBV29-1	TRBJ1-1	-	TGCAGCGTCCTCAGGAACACTGAAGCTTTCTTT	CSVLRNTEAFF
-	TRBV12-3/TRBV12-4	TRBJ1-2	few	TGTGCCAGCAGTTTAAAGGGGAAGTATGGCTACACCTTC	CASSLKGKYGYTF
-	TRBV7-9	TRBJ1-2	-	TGTGCCAGCAGCCGGACAGTCTATGGCTACACCTTC	CASSRTVYGYTF
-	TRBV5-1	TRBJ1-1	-	TGCGCCAGCAGCCTACACAGGGCCCAAGGCACTGAAGCTTTCTTT	CASSLHRAQGTEAFF
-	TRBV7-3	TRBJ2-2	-	TGTGCCAGCACCTCGAGCCCATACACCGGGGAGCTGTTTTTT	CASTSSPYTGELFF
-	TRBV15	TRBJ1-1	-	TGTGCCACCAGCAGAGATCCCGACACAATGAACACTGAAGCTTTCTTT	CATSRDPDTMNTEAFF
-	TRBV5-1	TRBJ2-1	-	TGCGCCAGCAGCTTGGCGGAGGGCTACAATGAGCAGTTCTTC	CASSLAEGYNEQFF
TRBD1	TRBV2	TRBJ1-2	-	TGTGCCAGCAGTGAAGTCAGGGGGGATGGCTACACCTTC	CASSEVRGDGYTF
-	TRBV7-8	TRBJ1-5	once	TGTGCCAGCAGCTTCCGGGACCCCCGGGGGAATCAGCCCCAGCATTTT	CASSFRDPRGNQPQHF
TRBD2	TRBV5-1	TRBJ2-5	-	TGCGCCAGCAGCTTGACCCTAGCGGACCAAGAGACCCAGTACTTC	CASSLTLADQETQYF